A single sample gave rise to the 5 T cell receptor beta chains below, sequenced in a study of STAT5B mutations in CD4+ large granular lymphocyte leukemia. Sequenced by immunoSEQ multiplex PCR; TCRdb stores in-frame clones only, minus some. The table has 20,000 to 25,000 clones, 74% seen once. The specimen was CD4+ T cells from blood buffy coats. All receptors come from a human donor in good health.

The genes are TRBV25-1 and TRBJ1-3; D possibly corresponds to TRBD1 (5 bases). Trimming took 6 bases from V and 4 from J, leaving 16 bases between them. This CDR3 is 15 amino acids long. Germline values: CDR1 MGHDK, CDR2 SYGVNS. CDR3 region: CASSPRGGLGNTIYF. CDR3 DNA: TGTGCCAGCAGCCCGAGGGGAGGGCTAGGAAACACCATATATTTT.

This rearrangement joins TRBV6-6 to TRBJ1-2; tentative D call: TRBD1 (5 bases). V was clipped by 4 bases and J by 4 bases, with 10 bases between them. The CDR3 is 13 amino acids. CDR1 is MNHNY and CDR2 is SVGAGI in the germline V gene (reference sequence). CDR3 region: CASSSGSSYGYTF. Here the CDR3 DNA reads TGTGCCAGCAGTTCAGGGAGTTCCTATGGCTACACCTTC.

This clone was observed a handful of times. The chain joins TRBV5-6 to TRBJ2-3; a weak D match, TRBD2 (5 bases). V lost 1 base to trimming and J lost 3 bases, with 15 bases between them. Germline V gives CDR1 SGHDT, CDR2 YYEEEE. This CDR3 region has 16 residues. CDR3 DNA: TGTGCCAGCAGCTTGTGGAGGATTTTAGGGACAGATACGCAGTATTTT. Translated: CASSLWRILGTDTQYF.

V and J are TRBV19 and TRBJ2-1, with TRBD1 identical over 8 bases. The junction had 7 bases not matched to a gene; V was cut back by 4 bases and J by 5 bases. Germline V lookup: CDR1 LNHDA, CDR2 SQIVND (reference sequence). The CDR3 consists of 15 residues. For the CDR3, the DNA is TGTGCCAGTAGTACGGACAGGGCTAAGGACAATGAGCAGTTCTTC. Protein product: CASSTDRAKDNEQFF.

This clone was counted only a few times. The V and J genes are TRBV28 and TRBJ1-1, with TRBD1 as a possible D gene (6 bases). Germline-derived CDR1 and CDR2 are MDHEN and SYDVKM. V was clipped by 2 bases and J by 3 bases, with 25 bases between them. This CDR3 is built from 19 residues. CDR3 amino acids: CASSLVLVVFGGRDTEAFF. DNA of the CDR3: TGTGCCAGCAGTTTAGTGTTAGTAGTTTTCGGGGGGCGGGACACTGAAGCTTTCTTT.